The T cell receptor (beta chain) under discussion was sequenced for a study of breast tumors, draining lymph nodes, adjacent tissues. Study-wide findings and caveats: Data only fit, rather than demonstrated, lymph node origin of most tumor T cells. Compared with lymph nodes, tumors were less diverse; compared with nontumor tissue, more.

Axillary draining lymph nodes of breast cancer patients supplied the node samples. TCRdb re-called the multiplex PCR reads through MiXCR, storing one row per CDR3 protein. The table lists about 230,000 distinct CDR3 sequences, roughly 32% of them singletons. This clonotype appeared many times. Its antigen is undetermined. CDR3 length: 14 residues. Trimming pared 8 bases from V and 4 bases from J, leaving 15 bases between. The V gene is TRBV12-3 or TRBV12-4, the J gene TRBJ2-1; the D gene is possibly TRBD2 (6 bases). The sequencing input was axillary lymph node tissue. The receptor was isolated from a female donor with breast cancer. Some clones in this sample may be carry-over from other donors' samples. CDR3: CASRSSVNYNEQFF. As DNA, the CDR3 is TGTGCCAGCCGATCTAGCGTGAATTACAATGAGCAGTTCTTC.